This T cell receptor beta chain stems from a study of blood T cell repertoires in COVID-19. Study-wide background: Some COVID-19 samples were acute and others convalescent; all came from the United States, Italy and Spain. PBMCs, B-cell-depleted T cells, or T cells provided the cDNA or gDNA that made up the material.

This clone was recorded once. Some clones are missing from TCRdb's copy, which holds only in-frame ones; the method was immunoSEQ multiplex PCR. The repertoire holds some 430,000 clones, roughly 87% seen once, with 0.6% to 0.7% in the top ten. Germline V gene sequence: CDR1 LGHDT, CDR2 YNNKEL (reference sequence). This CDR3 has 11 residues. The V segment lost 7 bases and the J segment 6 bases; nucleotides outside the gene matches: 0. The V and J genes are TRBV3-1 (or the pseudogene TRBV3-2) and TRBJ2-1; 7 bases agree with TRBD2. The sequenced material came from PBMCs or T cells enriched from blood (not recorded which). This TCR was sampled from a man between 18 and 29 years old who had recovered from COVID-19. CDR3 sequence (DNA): TGTGCCAGCACTAGCGGCAATGAGCAGTTCTTC. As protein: CASTSGNEQFF.